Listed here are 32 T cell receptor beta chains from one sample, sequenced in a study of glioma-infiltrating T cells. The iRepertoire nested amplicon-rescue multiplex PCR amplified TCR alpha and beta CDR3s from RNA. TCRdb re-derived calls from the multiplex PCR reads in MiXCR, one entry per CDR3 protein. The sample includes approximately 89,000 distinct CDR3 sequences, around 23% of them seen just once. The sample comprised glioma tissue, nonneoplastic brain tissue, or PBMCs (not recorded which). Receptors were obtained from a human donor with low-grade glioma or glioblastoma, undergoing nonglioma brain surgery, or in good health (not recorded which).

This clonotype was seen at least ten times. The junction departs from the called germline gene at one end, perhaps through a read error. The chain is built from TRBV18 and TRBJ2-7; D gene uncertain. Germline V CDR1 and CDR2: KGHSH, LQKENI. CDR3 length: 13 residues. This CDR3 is CASSPPSSHEQYF. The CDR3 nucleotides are TGTGCCAGCTCACCGCCTTCCTCCCACGAGCAGTACTTC.

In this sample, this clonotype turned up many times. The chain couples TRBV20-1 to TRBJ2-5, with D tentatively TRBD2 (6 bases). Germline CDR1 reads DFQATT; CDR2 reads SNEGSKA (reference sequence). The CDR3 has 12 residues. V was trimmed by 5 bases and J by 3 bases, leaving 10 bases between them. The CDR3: CSARGDKETQYF. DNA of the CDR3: TGCAGTGCTCGCGGGGATAAAGAGACCCAGTACTTC.

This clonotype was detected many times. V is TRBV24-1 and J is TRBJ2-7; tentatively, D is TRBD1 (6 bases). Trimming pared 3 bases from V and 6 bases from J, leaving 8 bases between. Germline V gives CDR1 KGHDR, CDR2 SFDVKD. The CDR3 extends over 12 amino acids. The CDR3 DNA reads TGTGCCACCAGTGATCTACAGGGCGAGCAGTACTTC. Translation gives CATSDLQGEQYF.

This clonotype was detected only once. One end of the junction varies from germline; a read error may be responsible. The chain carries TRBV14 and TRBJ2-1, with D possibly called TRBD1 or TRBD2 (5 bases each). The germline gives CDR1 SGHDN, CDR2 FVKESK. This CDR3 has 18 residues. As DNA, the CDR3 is TGTTCCAGCAGCCAAGAACGGCAGGGACCCTTTCCTTACAATGAGCAGTTCTTC. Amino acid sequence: CSSSQERQGPFPYNEQFF.

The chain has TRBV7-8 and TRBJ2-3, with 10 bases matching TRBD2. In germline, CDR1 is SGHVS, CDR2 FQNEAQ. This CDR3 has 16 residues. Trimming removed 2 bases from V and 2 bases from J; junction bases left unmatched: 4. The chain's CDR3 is CASSLSSGGPTDTQYF. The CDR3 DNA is TGTGCCAGCAGCTTATCTAGCGGGGGCCCCACAGATACGCAGTATTTT.

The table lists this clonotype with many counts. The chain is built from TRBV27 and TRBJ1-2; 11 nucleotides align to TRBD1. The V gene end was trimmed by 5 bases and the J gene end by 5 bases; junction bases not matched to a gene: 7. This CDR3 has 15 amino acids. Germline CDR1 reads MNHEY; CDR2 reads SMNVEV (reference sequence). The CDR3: CASSLFGTGGYGYTF. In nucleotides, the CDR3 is TGTGCCAGCAGTCTCTTCGGGACAGGGGGATATGGCTACACCTTC.

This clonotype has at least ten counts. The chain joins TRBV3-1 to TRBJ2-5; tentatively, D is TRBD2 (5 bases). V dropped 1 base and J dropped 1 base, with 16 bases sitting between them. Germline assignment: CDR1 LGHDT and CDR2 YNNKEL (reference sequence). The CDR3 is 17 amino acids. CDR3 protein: CASSQAYKSGAQETQYF. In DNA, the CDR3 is TGTGCCAGCAGCCAAGCCTACAAGAGCGGAGCCCAAGAGACCCAGTACTTC.

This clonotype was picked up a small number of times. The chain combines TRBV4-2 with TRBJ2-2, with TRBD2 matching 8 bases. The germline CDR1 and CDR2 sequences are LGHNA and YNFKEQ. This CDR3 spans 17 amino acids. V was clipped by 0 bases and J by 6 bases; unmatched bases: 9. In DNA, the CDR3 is TGTGCCAGCAGCCAAGATGCGGGCAGCGGGGGAGCCGGGGAGCTGTTTTTT. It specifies CASSQDAGSGGAGELFF.

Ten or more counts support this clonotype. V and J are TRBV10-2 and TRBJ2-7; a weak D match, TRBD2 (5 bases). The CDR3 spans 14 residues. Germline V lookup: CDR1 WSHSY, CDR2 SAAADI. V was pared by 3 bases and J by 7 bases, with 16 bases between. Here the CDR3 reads CASSDRPGLEEQYF. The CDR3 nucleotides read TGCGCCAGCAGTGACCGACCCGGACTGGAAGAGCAGTACTTC.

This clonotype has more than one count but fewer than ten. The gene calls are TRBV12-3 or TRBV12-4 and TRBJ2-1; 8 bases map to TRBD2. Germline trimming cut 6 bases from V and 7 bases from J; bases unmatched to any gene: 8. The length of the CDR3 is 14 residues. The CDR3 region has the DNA TGTGCCAGCAGACCGGGGGGGCCTGGGAATGAGCAGTTCTTC. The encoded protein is CASRPGGPGNEQFF.

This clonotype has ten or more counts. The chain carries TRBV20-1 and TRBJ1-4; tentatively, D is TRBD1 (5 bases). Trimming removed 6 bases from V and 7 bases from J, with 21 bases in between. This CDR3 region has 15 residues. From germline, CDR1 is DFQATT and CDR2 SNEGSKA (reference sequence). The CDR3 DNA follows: TGCAGTGCCCCTACCGCGGGGACCTCAGGTGAAAAACTGTTTTTT. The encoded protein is CSAPTAGTSGEKLFF.

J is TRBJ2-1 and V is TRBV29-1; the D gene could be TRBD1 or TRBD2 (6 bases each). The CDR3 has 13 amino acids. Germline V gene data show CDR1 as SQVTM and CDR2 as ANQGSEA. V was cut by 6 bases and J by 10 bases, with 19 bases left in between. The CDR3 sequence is CSVSREKRGEQFF. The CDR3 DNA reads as TGCAGCGTATCTCGGGAGAAGAGGGGGGAGCAGTTCTTC.

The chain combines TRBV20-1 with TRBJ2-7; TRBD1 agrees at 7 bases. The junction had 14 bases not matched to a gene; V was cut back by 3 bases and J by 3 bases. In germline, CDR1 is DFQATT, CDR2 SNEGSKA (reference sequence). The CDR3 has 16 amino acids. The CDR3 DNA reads TGCAGTGCTAGTGGGGCCCCGGACAGGACAGGCTACGAGCAGTACTTC. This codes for CSASGAPDRTGYEQYF.

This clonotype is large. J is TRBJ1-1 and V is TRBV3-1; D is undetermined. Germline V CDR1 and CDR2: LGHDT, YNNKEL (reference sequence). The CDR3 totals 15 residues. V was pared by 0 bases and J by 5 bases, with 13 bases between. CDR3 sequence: CASSQDALGRTEAFF. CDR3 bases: TGTGCCAGCAGCCAAGATGCCCTAGGTCGGACTGAAGCTTTCTTT.

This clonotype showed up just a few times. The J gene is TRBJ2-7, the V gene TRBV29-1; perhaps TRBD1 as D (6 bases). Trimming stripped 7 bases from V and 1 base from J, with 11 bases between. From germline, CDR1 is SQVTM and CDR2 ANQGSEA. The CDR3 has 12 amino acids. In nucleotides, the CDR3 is TGCAGCGGAGGACAGACATCCTACGAGCAGTACTTC. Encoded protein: CSGGQTSYEQYF.

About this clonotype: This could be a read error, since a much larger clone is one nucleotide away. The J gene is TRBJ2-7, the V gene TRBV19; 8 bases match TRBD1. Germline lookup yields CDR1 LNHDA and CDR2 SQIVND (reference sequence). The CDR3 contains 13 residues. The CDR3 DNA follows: TGTGTCAGTAGTGGGACAGGTGGATACGAGCAGTACTTC. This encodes CVSSGTGGYEQYF. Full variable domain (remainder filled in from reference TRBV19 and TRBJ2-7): DGGITQSPKYLFRKEGQNVTLSCEQNLNHDAMYWYRQDPGQGLRLIYYSQIVNDFQKGDIAEGYSVSREKKESFPLTVTSAQKNPTAFYLCVSSGTGGYEQYFGPGTRLTVT.

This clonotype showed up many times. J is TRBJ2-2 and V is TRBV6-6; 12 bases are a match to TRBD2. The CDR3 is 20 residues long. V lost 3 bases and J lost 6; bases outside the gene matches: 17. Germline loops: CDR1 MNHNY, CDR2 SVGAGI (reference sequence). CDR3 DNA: TGTGCCAGCAGTTATTCGAAACGTTCGACTAGCGGGAGTGGATCCGGGGAGCTGTTTTTT. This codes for CASSYSKRSTSGSGSGELFF.

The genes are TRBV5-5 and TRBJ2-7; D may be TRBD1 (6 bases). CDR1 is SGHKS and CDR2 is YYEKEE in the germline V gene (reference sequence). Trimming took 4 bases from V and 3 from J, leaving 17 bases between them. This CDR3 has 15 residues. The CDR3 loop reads CASSILLLDSYEQYF. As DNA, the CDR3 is TGTGCCAGCAGCATCCTACTCCTGGACAGCTACGAGCAGTACTTC.

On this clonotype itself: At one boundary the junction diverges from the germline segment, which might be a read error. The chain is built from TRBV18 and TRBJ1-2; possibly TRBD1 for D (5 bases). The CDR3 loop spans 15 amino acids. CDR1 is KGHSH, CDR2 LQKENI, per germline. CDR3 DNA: TGTGCCGGCTCACCACGGGACTTAGTGACCTATGGCTACACCTTC. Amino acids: CAGSPRDLVTYGYTF.

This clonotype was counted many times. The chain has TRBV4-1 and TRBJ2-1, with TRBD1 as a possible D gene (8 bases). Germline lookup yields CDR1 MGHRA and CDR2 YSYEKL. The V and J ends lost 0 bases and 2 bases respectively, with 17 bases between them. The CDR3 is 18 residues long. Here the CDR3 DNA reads TGCGCCAGCAGCCAAGATCAGGGGGCGGCGGGGGCCTACAATGAGCAGTTCTTC. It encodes CASSQDQGAAGAYNEQFF.

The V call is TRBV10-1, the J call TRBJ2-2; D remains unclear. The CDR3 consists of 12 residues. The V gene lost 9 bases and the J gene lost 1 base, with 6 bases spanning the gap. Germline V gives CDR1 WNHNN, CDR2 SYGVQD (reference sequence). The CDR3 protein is CASPKNTGELFF. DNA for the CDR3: TGCGCCAGTCCCAAGAACACCGGGGAGCTGTTTTTT.

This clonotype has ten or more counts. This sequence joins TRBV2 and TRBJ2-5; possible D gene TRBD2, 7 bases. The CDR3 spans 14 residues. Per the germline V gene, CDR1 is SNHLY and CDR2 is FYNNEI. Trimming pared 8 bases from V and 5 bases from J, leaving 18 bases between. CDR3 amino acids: CASRRMGGRETQYF. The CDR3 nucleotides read TGTGCCAGCCGGCGGATGGGGGGGCGCGAGACCCAGTACTTC.

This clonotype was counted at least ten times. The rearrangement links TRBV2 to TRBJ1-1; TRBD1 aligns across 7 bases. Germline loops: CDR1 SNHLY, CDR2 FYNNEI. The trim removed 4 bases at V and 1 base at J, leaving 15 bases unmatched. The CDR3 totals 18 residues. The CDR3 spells CASSGARDRGLRNTEAFF. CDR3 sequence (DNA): TGTGCCAGCAGTGGAGCCCGGGACAGAGGGTTAAGGAACACTGAAGCTTTCTTT.

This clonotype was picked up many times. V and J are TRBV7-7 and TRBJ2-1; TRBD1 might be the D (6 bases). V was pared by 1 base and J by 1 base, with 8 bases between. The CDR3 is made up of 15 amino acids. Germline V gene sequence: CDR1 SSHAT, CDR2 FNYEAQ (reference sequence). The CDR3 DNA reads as TGTGCCAGCAGCTTAGTGCAGGGGTCCTACAATGAGCAGTTCTTC. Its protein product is CASSLVQGSYNEQFF. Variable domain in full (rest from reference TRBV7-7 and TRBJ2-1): GAGVSQSPRYKVTKRGQDVTLRCDPISSHATLYWYQQALGQGPEFLTYFNYEAQPDKSGLPSDRFSAERPEGSISTLTIQRTEQRDSAMYRCASSLVQGSYNEQFFGPGTRLTVL.

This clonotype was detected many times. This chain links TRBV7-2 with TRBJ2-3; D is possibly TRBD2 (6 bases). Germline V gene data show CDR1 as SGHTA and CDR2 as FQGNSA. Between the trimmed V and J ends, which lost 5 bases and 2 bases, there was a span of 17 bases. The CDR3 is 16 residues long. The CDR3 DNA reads TGTGCCAGCAGCCCAGAGGCGACTAGAAACACAGATACGCAGTATTTT. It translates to CASSPEATRNTDTQYF.

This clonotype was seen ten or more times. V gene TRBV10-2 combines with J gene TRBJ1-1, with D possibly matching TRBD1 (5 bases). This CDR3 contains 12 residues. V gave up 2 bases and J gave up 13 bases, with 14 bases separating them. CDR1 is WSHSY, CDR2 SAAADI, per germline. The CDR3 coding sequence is TGCGCCAGCAGTGAGATAGGGGATCAGGGTTTCTTT. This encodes CASSEIGDQGFF.

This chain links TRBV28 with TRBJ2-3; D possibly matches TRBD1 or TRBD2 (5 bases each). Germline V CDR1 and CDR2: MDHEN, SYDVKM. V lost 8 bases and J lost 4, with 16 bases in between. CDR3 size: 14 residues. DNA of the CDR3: TGTGCCAGCGCCGGGACCCCTGGGGCAGATACGCAGTATTTT. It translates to CASAGTPGADTQYF.

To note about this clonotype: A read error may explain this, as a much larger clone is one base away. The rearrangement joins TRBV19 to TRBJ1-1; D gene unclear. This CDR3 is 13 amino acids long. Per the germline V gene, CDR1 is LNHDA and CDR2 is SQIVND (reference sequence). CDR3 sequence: CASCETLNTEVFF. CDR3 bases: TGTGCCAGTTGCGAGACACTCAACACTGAAGTTTTCTTT.

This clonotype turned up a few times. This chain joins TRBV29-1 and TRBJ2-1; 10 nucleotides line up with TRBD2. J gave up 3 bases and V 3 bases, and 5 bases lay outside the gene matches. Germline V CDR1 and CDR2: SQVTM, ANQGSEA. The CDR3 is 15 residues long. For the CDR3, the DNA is TGCAGCGTTGACCTAGCGGGAGATCTCTACAATGAGCAGTTCTTC. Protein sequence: CSVDLAGDLYNEQFF.

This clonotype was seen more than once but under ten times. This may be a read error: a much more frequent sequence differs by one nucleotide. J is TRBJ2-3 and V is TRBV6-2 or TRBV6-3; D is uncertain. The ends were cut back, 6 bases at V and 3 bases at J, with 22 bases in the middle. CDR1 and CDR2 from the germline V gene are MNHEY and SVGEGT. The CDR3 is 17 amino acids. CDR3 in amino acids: CASSPYTVGKVTDTQYF. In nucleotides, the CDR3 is TGTGCCAGCAGCCCCTATACAGTGGGTAAGGTGACAGATACGCAGTATTTT.

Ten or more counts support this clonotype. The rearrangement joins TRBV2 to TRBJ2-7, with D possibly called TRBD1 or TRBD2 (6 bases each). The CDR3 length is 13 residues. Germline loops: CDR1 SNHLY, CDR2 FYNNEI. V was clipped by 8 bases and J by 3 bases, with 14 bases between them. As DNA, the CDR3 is TGTGCCAGCGGGGGGCGACACAACTACGAGCAGTACTTC. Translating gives CASGGRHNYEQYF.

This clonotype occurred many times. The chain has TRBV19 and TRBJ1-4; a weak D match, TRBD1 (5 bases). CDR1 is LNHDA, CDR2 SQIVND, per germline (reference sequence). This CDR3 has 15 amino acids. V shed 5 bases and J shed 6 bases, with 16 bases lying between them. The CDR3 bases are TGTGCCAGTAGTTCTCGAGAGGGGTTATATGAAAAACTGTTTTTT. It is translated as CASSSREGLYEKLFF.